Below are 6 T cell receptor beta chains sequenced from a single sample in a study of CD8+ T cells in alopecia areata. Extracted RNA was reverse transcribed, and the resulting cDNA served as sequencing template. The protocol was immunoSEQ multiplex PCR, while the TCRdb copy is restricted to in-frame clones and leaves out a portion. Seen here are about 110,000 clones, approximately 60% observed once, and the top ten hold approximately 22%. The specimen was CD8+ T cells sorted from blood. The receptor source for this set is a human donor in good health.

This chain uses TRBV7-6 with TRBJ1-1, with 11 bases that match TRBD1. The junction had 0 bases not matched to a gene; V was cut back by 5 bases and J by 1 base. CDR3 length: 14 amino acids. Per germline, CDR1 SGHVS and CDR2 FNYEAQ. For the CDR3, the DNA is TGTGCCAGCAGCGGGACAGGGGGGAACACTGAAGCTTTCTTT. Amino acids: CASSGTGGNTEAFF.

In the case of this clone: Other DNA sequences in this sample translate to the same CDR3. The rearrangement uses TRBV4-3 and TRBJ2-5; no clear D gene. With 0 bases removed from V and 5 bases from J, the gap between germline ends came to 10 bases. In germline, CDR1 is LGHNA, CDR2 YSLEER. The CDR3 spans 14 residues. CDR3 loop: CASSQEGSRETQYF. CDR3 DNA: TGCGCCAGCAGCCAAGAAGGTAGCCGGGAGACCCAGTACTTC.

J is TRBJ1-1 and V is TRBV7-9, with D perhaps TRBD1 (5 bases). Trimming pared 1 base from V and 0 bases from J, leaving 9 bases between. The CDR3 length is 15 residues. Germline CDR1 is SEHNR and CDR2 is FQNEAQ (reference sequence). This chain's CDR3 is CASSLGWGLNTEAFF. CDR3 DNA sequence: TGTGCCAGCAGCTTAGGATGGGGCCTGAACACTGAAGCTTTCTTT.

The chain is built from TRBV19 and TRBJ2-7, with D possibly matching TRBD2 (5 bases). Trimming took 3 bases from V and 1 from J, leaving 13 bases between them. Germline V lookup: CDR1 LNHDA, CDR2 SQIVND (reference sequence). The CDR3 consists of 15 residues. The CDR3 DNA follows: TGTGCCAGTAGTATGTCCCTAGCCGCGTCCTACGAGCAGTACTTC. It codes for CASSMSLAASYEQYF.

The V and J genes are TRBV25-1 and TRBJ2-7, with 8 bases identical to TRBD2. Germline lookup yields CDR1 MGHDK and CDR2 SYGVNS. CDR3 length equals 17 residues. The trim removed 7 bases at V and 5 bases at J, leaving 19 bases unmatched. DNA for the CDR3: TGTGCCAGCACCAACAACCGGGGGGGCAAAACACAGAACGAGCAGTACTTC. It yields the protein CASTNNRGGKTQNEQYF.

The count of this clone is one. The chain uses TRBV5-6 and TRBJ2-5, with 10 bases matching TRBD2. J gave up 5 bases and V 3 bases, and 7 bases lay outside the gene matches. The germline gives CDR1 SGHDT, CDR2 YYEEEE. This CDR3 region has 15 residues. Here the CDR3 DNA reads TGTGCCAGCAGCTCCCGAGCGGGGGGGACGGAGACCCAGTACTTC. Amino acids: CASSSRAGGTETQYF.